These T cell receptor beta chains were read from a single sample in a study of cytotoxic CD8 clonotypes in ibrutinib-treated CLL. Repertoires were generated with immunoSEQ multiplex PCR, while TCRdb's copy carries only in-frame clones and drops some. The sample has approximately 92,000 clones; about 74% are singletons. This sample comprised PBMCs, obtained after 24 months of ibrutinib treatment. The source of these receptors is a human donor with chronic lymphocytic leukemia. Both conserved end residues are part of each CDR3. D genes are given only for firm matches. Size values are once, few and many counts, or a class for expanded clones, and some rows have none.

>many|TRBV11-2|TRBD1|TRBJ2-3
TGTGCCAGCAGCTCAAAAGACAGGGTTGGGGATACGCAGTATTTT
CASSSKDRVGDTQYF
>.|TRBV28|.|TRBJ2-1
TGTGCCACAAAGGGGGTGCTAGATGTCCATGAGCAGTTCTTC
CATKGVLDVHEQFF
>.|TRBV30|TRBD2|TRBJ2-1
TGTGCCTGGAGTGTACGTCGAGCGGGAGGGCCCAGTGAGCAGTTCTTC
CAWSVRRAGGPSEQFF
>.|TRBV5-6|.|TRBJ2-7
TGTGCCAGCAGCTCGACACGCGAGCAGTACTTC
CASSSTREQYF
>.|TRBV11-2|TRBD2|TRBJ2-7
TGTGCCAGCAGCTTCGACTCTGGGACTAGCTATTCCTACGAGCAGTACTTC
CASSFDSGTSYSYEQYF
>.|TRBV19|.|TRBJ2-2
TGTGCCAGTACCGGGACGGGGAACACCGGGGAGCTGTTTTTT
CASTGTGNTGELFF
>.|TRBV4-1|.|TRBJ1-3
TGCGCCAGCAGCCAAGATTTCGGCTCCTCTGGAAACACCATATATTTT
CASSQDFGSSGNTIYF
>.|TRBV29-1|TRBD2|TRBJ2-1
TGCAGCGTTGACCCTACCGGGACTAGCGGATACAATGAGCAGTTCTTC
CSVDPTGTSGYNEQFF
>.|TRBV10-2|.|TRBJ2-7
TGCGCCAGCAGGGACACCGAAGCCGGTGTGTGGTACGAGCAGTACTTC
CASRDTEAGVWYEQYF
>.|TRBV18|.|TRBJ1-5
TGTGCCAGCTCTGTCGACAATCAGCCCCAGCATTTT
CASSVDNQPQHF
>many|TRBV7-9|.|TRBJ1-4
TGTGCCAGCAAATATGCAACTAATGAAAAACTGTTTTTT
CASKYATNEKLFF
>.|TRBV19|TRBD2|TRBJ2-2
TGTGCCAGTAGTATTATTCGGACTAGCGGGAATCCCCACGGGGAGCTGTTTTTT
CASSIIRTSGNPHGELFF
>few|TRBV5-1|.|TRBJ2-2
TGCGCCAGCAGCTTGGCCAGCTCGAACACCGGGGAGCTGTTTTTT
CASSLASSNTGELFF
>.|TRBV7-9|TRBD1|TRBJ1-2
TGTGCCGGGGGGGACAGGGGATTAAGGGACTATGGCTACACCTTC
CAGGDRGLRDYGYTF
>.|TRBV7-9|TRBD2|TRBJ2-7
TGTGCCAGCAGCATTCCCGGGACTAGCGCGAAGCAGTACTTC
CASSIPGTSAKQYF
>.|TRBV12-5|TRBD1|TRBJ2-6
TGTGCTAGTGGTCCGGGACAGGGGACGGGGGCCAACGTCCTGACTTTC
CASGPGQGTGANVLTF